The text below deals with one T cell receptor (beta chain). The antigen is not known. The V gene lost 6 bases and the J gene lost 6 bases, with 12 bases spanning the gap. CDR1 is SGHVS, CDR2 FNYEAQ, per germline. CDR3 length equals 14 residues. This entry is derived from a study of T cells in Graves' hyperthyroidism and ophthalmopathy. The source material, RNA transcripts, was used to amplify TCR beta CDR3 regions. First-round RT-PCR of the TCR CDR3 relied on the HTBI primer set. TCRdb recomputed calls from the multiplex PCR reads with MiXCR, one row per CDR3 protein. Of around 620,000 distinct CDR3 sequences in the sample, 46% were seen once. Criteria for exclusion of patients were uncontrolled infection, other autoimmune disease, pregnancy or lactation. Together with thyroid ultrasound, orbital computed tomography, serum thyroxine and TRAb, clinical symptoms were used for diagnoses. Findings and limits, study-wide: Onset of ophthalmopathy came a median roughly 6.5 months after the model predicted it.

This TCR derives from an adult woman with Graves' disease, either hyperthyroidism or ophthalmopathy (not recorded which). Specimen: peripheral blood or thyroid tissue (not recorded which). The rearrangement joins TRBV7-6 to TRBJ1-6; tentatively, D is TRBD1 (6 bases). The CDR3 region has the DNA TGTGCCAGCAGGGGAGGGGGGGCTAATTCACCCCTCCACTTT. It encodes CASRGGGANSPLHF.